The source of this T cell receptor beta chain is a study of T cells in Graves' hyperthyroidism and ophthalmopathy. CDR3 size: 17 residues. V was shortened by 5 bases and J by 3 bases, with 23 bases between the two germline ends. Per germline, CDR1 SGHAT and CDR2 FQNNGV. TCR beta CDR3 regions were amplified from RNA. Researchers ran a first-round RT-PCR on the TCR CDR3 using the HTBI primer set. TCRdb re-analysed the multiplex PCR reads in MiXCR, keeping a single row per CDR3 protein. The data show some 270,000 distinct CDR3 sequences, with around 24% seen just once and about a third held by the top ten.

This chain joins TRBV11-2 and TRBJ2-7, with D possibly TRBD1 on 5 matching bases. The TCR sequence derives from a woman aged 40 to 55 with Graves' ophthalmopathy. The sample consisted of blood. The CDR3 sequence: CASSHAGNFPGLYEQYF. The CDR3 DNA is TGTGCCAGCAGCCACGCAGGGAACTTCCCTGGCCTCTACGAGCAGTACTTC.